This TCR beta chain was identified in a study of PD-L1 blockade in urothelial cancer. For the study at large: The patients' atezolizumab therapy, 1,200 mg intravenously every 3 weeks, started in the mid-2010s. Most of the roughly 30 patients were men whose urothelial cancer was bladder-origin.

Time point indicated: pretreatment peripheral blood. Patients had urothelial carcinoma that was locally advanced or metastatic. Worth noting for this clone: Other DNA sequences of this sample code for an identical CDR3.

In germline, CDR1 is MNHEY, CDR2 SVGAGI. CDR3 length: 14 residues. Losses at the gene ends were 6 bases for V and 4 bases for J; bases not matched to a gene: 3. Here immunoSEQ multiplex PCR was the method, and the copy in TCRdb shows in-frame clones only, minus some. The table lists roughly 120,000 clones, roughly 84% of them singletons. The chain couples TRBV6-5 to TRBJ1-5; TRBD1 matches 10 bases. The receptor was derived from a man aged 50-60 years with urothelial cancer. Sequencing used PBMCs, obtained around atezolizumab (anti-PD-L1) treatment. CDR3 sequence (DNA): TGTGCCAGCAGCTGGGGACAGGGGAATCAGCCCCAGCATTTT. This translates into CASSWGQGNQPQHF.